This T cell receptor beta chain was identified in a study of cytomegalovirus exposure and HLA in healthy donors. Findings of the study overall: The dataset shows that most TCR sequences were rare, while some public TCRs occurred in many donors.

This clone has more than one count but fewer than ten. Its antigen is undetermined. Trimming removed 1 base from V and 4 bases from J, with 8 bases in between. Germline CDR1 reads SGHDT; CDR2 reads YYEEEE. The CDR3 runs 13 residues. PCR amplification relied on 60 Vbeta primers (plus 13 Jbeta primers). Only in-frame clones appear in the TCRdb table, and some are missing; sequencing was by immunoSEQ multiplex PCR. Of under 100,000 clones listed, around 85% are singletons. No CMV serostatus entry exists for this donor. Sequencing input: PBMCs. The chain joins TRBV5-6 to TRBJ1-2; D is unresolved. This receptor was identified in a human donor in good health. CDR3: CASSLNAAYGYTF. As DNA, the CDR3 is TGTGCCAGCAGCTTGAATGCGGCCTATGGCTACACCTTC.